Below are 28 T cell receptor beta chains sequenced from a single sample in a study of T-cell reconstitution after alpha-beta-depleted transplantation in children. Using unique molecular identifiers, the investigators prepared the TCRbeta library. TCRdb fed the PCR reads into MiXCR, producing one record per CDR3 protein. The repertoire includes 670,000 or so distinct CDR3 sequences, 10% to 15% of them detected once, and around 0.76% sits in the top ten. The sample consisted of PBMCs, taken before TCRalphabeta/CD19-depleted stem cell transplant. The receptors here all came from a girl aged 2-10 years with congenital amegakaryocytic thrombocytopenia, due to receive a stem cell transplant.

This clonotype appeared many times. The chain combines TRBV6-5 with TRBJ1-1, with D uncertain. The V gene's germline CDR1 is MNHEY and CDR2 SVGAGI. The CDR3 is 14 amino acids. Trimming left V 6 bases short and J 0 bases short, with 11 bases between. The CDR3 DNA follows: TGTGCCAGCAGCGCAACAGACTTGAACACTGAAGCTTTCTTT. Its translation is CASSATDLNTEAFF.

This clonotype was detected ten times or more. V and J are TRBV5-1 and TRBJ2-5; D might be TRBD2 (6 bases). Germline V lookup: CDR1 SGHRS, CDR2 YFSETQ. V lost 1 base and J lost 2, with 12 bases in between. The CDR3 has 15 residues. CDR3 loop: CASSLLGLIQETQYF. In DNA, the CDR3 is TGCGCCAGCAGCTTGCTGGGACTTATACAAGAGACCCAGTACTTC.

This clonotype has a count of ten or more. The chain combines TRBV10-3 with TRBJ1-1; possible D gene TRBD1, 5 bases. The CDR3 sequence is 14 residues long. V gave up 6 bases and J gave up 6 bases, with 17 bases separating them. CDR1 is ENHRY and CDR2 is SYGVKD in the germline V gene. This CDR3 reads CAISFDSPNSEAFF. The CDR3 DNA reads TGTGCCATCAGCTTCGACAGTCCCAACTCTGAAGCTTTCTTT.

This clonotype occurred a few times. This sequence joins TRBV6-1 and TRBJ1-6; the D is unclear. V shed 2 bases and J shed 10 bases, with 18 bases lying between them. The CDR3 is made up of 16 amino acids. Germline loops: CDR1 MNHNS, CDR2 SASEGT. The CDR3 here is CASSEKSWMVLSPLHF. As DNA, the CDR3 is TGTGCCAGCAGTGAAAAATCGTGGATGGTTCTCTCACCCCTCCACTTT.

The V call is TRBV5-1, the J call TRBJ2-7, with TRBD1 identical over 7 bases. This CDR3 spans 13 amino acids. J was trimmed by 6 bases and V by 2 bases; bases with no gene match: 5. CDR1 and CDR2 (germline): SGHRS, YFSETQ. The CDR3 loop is CASSFDHRGEQYF. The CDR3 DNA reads TGCGCCAGCAGCTTTGATCACAGGGGCGAGCAGTACTTC.

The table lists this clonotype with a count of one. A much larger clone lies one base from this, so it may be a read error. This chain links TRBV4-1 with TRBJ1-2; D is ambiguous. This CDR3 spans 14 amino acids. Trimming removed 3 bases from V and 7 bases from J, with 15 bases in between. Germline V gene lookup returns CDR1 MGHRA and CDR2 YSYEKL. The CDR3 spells CASSHESPLRGYTF. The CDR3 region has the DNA TGCGCCAGCAGCCATGAAAGCCCTTTGCGTGGCTACACCTTC.

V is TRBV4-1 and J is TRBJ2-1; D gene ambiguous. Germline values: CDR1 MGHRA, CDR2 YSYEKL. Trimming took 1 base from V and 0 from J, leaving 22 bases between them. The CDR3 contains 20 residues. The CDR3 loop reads CASSQGEIFGQHYSYNEQFF. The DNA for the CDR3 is TGCGCCAGCAGCCAAGGGGAAATTTTTGGGCAACACTACTCCTACAATGAGCAGTTCTTC.

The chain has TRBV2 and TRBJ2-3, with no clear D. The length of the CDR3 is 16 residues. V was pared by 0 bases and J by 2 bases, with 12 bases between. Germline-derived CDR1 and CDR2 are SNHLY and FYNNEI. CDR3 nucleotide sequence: TGTGCCAGCAGTGAAGCTTGGGCTAGTGTCACAGATACGCAGTATTTT. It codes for CASSEAWASVTDTQYF.

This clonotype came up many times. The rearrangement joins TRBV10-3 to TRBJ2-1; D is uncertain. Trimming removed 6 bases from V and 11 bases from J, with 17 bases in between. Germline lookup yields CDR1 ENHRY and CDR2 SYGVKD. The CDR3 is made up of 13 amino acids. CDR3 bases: TGTGCCATCAGCCAAACAAATACCGGCAAGCAGTTCTTC. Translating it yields CAISQTNTGKQFF.

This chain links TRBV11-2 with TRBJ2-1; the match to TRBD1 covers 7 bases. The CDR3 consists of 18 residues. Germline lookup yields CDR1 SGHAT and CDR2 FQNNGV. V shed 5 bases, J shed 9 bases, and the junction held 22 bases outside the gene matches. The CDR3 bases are TGTGCCAGCAGCCTAAAAGGGGGAACTAAACAGGGGCGGGCTGAGCAGTTCTTC. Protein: CASSLKGGTKQGRAEQFF. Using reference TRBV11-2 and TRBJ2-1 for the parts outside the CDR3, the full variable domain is EAGVAQSPRYKIIEKRQSVAFWCNPISGHATLYWYQQILGQGPKLLIQFQNNGVVDDSQLPKDRFSAERLKGVDSTLKIQPAKLEDSAVYLCASSLKGGTKQGRAEQFFGPGTRLTVL.

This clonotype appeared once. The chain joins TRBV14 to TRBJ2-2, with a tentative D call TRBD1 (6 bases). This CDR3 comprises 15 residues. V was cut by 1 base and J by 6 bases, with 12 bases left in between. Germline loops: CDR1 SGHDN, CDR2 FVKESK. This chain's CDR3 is CASSQVTTGSGELFF. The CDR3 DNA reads TGTGCCAGCAGCCAAGTCACTACAGGGTCCGGGGAGCTGTTTTTT.

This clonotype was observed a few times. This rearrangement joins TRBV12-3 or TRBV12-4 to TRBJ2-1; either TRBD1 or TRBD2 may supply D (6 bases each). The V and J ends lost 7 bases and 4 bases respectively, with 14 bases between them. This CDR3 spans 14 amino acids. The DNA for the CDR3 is TGTGCCAGCAATGAAAAGGGGGGTTACAATGAGCAGTTCTTC. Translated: CASNEKGGYNEQFF.

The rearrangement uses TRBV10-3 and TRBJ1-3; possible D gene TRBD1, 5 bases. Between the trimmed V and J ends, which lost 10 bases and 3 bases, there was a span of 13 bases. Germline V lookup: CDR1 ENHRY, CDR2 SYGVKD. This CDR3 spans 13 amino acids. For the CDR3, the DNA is TGTGCCACGGGACCGGGGAATGGAAACACCATATATTTT. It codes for CATGPGNGNTIYF.

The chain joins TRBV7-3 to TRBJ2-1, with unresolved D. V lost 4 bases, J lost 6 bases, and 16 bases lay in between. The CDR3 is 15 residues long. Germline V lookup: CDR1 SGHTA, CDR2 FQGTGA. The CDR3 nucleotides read TGTGCCAGCAGCTCCACACCGCACTTCAGCAATGAGCAGTTCTTC. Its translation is CASSSTPHFSNEQFF.

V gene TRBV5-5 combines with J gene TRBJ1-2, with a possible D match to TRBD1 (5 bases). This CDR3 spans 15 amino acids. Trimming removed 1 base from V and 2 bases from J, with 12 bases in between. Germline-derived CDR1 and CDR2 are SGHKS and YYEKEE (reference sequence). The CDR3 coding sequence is TGTGCCAGCAGCTTGCAGGGTCTGGGGAACTATGGCTACACCTTC. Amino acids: CASSLQGLGNYGYTF. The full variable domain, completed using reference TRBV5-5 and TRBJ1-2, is DAGVTQSPTHLIKTRGQQVTLRCSPISGHKSVSWYQQVLGQGPQFIFQYYEKEERGRGNFPDRFSARQFPNYSSELNVNALLLGDSALYLCASSLQGLGNYGYTFGSGTRLTVV.

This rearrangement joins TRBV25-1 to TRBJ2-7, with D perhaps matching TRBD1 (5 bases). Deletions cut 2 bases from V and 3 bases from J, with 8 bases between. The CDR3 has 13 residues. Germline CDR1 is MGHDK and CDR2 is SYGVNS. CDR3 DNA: TGTGCCAGCAGTGAAGGGGCGATCTACGAGCAGTACTTC. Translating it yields CASSEGAIYEQYF.

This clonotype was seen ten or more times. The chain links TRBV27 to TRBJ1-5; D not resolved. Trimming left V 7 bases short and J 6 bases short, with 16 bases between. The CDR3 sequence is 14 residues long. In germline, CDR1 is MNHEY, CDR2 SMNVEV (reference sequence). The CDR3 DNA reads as TGTGCCAGCACTACATTAGGGTCAGGTCAGCCCCAGCATTTT. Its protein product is CASTTLGSGQPQHF.

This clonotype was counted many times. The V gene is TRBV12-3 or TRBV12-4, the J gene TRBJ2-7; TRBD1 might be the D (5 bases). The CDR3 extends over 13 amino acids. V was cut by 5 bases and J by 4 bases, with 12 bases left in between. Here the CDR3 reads CASSGQGKYEQYF. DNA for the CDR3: TGTGCCAGCAGTGGCCAGGGAAAATACGAGCAGTACTTC.

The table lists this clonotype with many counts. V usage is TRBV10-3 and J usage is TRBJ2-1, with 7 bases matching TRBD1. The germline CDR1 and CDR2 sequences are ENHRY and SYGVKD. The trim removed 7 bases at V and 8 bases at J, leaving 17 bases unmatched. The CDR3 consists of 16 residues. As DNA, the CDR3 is TGTGCCATCACCCCAGGAACGGGACAGTCCGGGGATGAGCAGTTCTTC. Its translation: CAITPGTGQSGDEQFF.

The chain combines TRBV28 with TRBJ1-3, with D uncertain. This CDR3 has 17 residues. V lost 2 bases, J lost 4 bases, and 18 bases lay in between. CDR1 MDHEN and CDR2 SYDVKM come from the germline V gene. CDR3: CASSLNFPDLSGNTIYF. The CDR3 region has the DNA TGTGCCAGCAGTTTAAATTTTCCGGACCTCTCAGGAAACACCATATATTTT.

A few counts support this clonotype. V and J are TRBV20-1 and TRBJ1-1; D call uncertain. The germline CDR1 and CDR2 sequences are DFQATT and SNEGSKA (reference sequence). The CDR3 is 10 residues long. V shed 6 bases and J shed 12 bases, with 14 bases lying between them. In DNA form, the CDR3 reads TGCAGTGCAGTGTGGACGGCATCTTTCTTT. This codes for CSAVWTASFF.

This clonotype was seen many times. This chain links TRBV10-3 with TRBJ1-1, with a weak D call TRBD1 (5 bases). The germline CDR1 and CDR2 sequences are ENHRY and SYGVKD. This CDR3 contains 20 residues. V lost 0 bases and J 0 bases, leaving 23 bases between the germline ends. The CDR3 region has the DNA TGTGCCATCAGTGAGTCGAGGGGCGGTTTACAGACAGCCATGAACACTGAAGCTTTCTTT. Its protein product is CAISESRGGLQTAMNTEAFF.

The CDR3 region is CASSQGPTGGGGQPQHF. The DNA of the CDR3 is TGTGCCAGCAGCCAAGGCCCAACAGGGGGAGGTGGTCAGCCCCAGCATTTT. The rearrangement joins TRBV3-1 to TRBJ1-5; TRBD1 matches 8 bases. Germline values: CDR1 LGHDT, CDR2 YNNKEL (reference sequence). The CDR3 runs 17 residues. With 1 base clipped from V and 6 bases from J, the junction kept 11 bases outside the gene matches.

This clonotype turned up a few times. CDR3 DNA: TGTGCCTGGAGACCGGGACTGGGACGGGTCTACAATGAGCAGTTCTTC. Amino acids: CAWRPGLGRVYNEQFF. The genes are TRBV30 and TRBJ2-1; tentatively, D is TRBD2 (6 bases). This CDR3 is built from 16 residues. Germline CDR1 is GTSNPN and CDR2 is SVGIG (reference sequence). Deletions cut 3 bases from V and 3 bases from J, with 18 bases between.

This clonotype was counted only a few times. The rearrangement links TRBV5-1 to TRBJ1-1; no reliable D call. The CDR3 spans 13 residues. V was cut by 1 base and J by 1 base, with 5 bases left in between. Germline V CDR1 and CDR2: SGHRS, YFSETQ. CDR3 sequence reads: CASSLYQNTEAFF. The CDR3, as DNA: TGCGCCAGCAGCTTGTATCAGAACACTGAAGCTTTCTTT.

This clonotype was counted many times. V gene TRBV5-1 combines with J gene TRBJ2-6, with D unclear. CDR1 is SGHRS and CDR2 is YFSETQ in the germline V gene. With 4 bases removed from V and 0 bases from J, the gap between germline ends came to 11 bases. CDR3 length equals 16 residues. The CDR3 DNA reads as TGCGCCAGCAGCCCGTTTAGAAACTCTGGGGCCAACGTCCTGACTTTC. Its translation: CASSPFRNSGANVLTF.

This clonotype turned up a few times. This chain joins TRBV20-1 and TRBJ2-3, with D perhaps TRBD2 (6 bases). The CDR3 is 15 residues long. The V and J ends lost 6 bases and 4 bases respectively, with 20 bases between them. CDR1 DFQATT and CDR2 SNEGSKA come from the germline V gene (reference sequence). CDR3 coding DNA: TGCAGTGCGCAACCGGGACTGGCCGCGTCAGATACGCAGTATTTT. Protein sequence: CSAQPGLAASDTQYF.

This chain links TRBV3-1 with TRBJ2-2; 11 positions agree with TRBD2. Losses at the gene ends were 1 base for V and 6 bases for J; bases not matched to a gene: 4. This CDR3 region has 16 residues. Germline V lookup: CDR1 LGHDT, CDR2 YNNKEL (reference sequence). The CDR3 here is CASSQVLLAGAGELFF. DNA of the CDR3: TGTGCCAGCAGCCAAGTTTTACTAGCGGGAGCCGGGGAGCTGTTTTTT.